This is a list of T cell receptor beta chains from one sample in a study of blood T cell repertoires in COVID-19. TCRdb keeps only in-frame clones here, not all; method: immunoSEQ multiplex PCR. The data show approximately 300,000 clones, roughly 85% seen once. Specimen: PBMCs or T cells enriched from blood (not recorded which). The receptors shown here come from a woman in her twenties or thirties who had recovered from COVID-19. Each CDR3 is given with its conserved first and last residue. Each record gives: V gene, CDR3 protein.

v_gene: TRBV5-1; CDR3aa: CASSNSPTDTQYF
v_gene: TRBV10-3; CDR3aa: CAITRTSGETQYF
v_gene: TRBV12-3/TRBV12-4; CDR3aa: CASSRTEEKLFF
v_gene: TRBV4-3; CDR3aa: CASSQGQGAYNSPLHF
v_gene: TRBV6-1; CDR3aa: CASSESRNNSPLHF
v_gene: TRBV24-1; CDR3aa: CATSDHQETQYF
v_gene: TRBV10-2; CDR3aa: CASSKTETGYGYTF
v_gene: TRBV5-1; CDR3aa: CASSLRQDNYGYTF
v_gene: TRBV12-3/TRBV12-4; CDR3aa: CASSWGHDDEQYF
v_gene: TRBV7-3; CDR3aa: CASSLLAGRETQYF
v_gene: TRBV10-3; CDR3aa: CAMGASGRTDTQYF
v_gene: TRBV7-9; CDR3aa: CASRISAGASTEAFF
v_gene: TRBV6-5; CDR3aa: CASCRTGGYGYTF
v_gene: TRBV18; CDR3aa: CASSHGTGEMVF
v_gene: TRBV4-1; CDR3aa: CASSQAGLGGYTF
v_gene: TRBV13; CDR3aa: CASSLSPGRPDTQYF
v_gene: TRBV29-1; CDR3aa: CSVGDLRGQPQHF
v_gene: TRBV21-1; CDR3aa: CASSKEGTEENSPLHF
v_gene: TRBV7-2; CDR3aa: CASSLVGGAGETQYF
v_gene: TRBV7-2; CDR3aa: CASRGEPVSYNEQFF
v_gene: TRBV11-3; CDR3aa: CASSGKGGDTQYF
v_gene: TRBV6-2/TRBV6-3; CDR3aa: CASRYLGTENSPLHF
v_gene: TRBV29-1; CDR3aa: CSGGGAADTQYF
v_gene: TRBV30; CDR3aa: CAWSLRTGQPQHF
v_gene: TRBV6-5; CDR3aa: CASTPRAGSYGYTF
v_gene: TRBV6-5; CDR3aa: CASRREPGYTF
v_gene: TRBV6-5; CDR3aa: CASSSPGLGVGYTF
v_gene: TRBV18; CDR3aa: CASSGIPNEKLFF
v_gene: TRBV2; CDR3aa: CASRFGGTGYTF
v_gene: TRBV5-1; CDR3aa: CASSLGWGQMNTEAFF
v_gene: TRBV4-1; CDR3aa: CASSPRIVATNEKLFF
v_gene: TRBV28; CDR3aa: CASSPRGTGYPWTQYF
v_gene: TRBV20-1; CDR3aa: CSAKGQYGAFF
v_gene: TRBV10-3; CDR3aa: CAISDLGQGGNEQYF
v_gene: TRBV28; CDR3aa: CASNNRRANTGELFF
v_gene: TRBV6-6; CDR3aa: CASTPGPGHYGYTF
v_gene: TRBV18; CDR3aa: CASSPFATNEKLFF
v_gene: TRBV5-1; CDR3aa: CASSLAVGTGESEQYF
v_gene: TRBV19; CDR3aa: CASSTTGTARYTF
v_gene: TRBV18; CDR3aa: CASSPGSTGGGSEQYF
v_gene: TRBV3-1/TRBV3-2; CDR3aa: CASSQERAQGARTEAFF